This record covers a single TCR beta chain. In the authors' methods: Counts of nucleated cells, estimated from reference gene primer amplification, were obtained. This table comes from immunoSEQ multiplex PCR, and its TCRdb copy is limited to in-frame clones, with some not included. The DNA was the basis for D and trimming; V, J and clone size are from that table. This sample has about 76,000 clones; more than 75% occur once, and the top ten carry 1.3% to 1.5%. These data belong to a study of blood T cell repertoires in COVID-19. The overall study: Samples taken during acute and convalescent COVID-19 were collected in the United States, Italy and Spain.

The ends lost 4 bases at V and 4 bases at J; junction bases unmatched: 10. This CDR3 spans 17 amino acids. CDR1 and CDR2 from the germline V gene are MGHDK and SYGVNS. This chain joins TRBV25-1 and TRBJ2-2; 9 positions match TRBD1. The receptor was isolated from a man over 45 with acute or convalescent COVID-19. Sequenced: peripheral blood. As DNA, the CDR3 is TGTGCCAGCAGTGGAGGGGGAACAGGGGGCGTCACCGGGGAGCTGTTTTTT. This codes for CASSGGGTGGVTGELFF.